Below, 20 T cell receptor beta chains from the same sample are listed, as sequenced in a study of long-term antiretroviral therapy in people with HIV. Investigators performed immunoSEQ version v3.0 at survey level. The table came from immunoSEQ multiplex PCR; TCRdb's copy has only in-frame clones and leaves some out. The sample consists of tens of thousands of clones, roughly 84% of them appearing once. The input for sequencing was unsorted PBMCs, taken 0.2 years before starting antiretroviral therapy. Every receptor here comes from a young man with HIV.

The rearrangement uses TRBV4-2 and TRBJ2-7; 7 bases map to TRBD1. The CDR3 extends over 15 amino acids. V lost 4 bases to trimming and J lost 2 bases; unmatched junction nucleotides: 8. Per germline, CDR1 LGHNA and CDR2 YNFKEQ. CDR3 region: CASSLQGQSPYEQYF. The CDR3 coding sequence is TGTGCCAGCAGCCTTCAGGGACAGAGTCCCTACGAGCAGTACTTC.

This clone appeared once. CDR3 coding DNA: TGTGCCAGTAGTTTCGTTCAGGGAAACTATGGCTACACCTTC. Its protein is CASSFVQGNYGYTF. The rearrangement joins TRBV19 to TRBJ1-2; possibly TRBD1 for D (5 bases). The CDR3 extends over 14 amino acids. V lost 5 bases and J lost 2, with 12 bases in between. CDR1 is LNHDA and CDR2 is SQIVND in the germline V gene (reference sequence). Using reference TRBV19 and TRBJ1-2 for the parts outside the CDR3, the full variable domain is DGGITQSPKYLFRKEGQNVTLSCEQNLNHDAMYWYRQDPGQGLRLIYYSQIVNDFQKGDIAEGYSVSREKKESFPLTVTSAQKNPTAFYLCASSFVQGNYGYTFGSGTRLTVV.

The CDR3 reads CSVGDRANEKLFF. CDR3 nucleotide sequence: TGCAGCGTGGGGGACAGGGCTAATGAAAAACTGTTTTTT. This chain uses TRBV29-1 with TRBJ1-4; 9 nucleotides match TRBD1. The length of the CDR3 is 13 residues. CDR1 and CDR2 (germline): SQVTM, ANQGSEA. Germline trimming cut 6 bases from V and 3 bases from J; bases unmatched to any gene: 2.

The rearrangement joins TRBV19 to TRBJ2-7; D is ambiguous. Germline V gene lookup returns CDR1 LNHDA and CDR2 SQIVND (reference sequence). The ends were cut back, 5 bases at V and 3 bases at J, with 11 bases in the middle. The CDR3 sequence is 13 residues long. The CDR3 here is CASSLPGDYEQYF. The CDR3 bases are TGTGCCAGTAGTCTCCCCGGCGACTACGAGCAGTACTTC.

This chain uses TRBV7-2 with TRBJ1-3; the D is unclear. The CDR3 has 15 amino acids. Germline V lookup: CDR1 SGHTA, CDR2 FQGNSA. The V end was cut by 6 bases, the J end by 4 bases, with 16 bases between. The CDR3 sequence: CASSSPGSPGNTIYF. The CDR3 DNA reads as TGTGCCAGCAGTTCCCCGGGATCTCCGGGAAACACCATATATTTT.

This clone appeared a single time. The rearrangement joins TRBV10-3 to TRBJ1-2; 9 bases agree with TRBD1. The V gene end was trimmed by 1 base and the J gene end by 8 bases; junction bases not matched to a gene: 5. The CDR3 length is 14 residues. Germline values: CDR1 ENHRY, CDR2 SYGVKD. The chain's CDR3 is CAISELQGAEGYTF. CDR3 bases: TGTGCCATCAGTGAGTTACAGGGGGCGGAAGGCTACACCTTC.

The V call is TRBV5-5, the J call TRBJ2-7; maybe TRBD1 (5 bases). V lost 0 bases and J 4 bases, leaving 17 bases between the germline ends. This CDR3 contains 16 residues. The germline gives CDR1 SGHKS, CDR2 YYEKEE (reference sequence). CDR3 in DNA: TGTGCCAGCAGCTTGGCCGGGTTAGGGGCAAATTACGAGCAGTACTTC. It specifies CASSLAGLGANYEQYF.

The gene calls are TRBV4-1 and TRBJ2-2; D gene uncertain. V was pared by 1 base and J by 6 bases, with 9 bases between. The CDR3 length is 14 residues. Germline-derived CDR1 and CDR2 are MGHRA and YSYEKL. Here the CDR3 DNA reads TGCGCCAGCAGCCAAGTTCCCGCATCCGGGGAGCTGTTTTTT. It is translated as CASSQVPASGELFF.

V is TRBV28 and J is TRBJ2-7; 9 positions agree with TRBD1. The CDR3 runs 15 residues. Germline V lookup: CDR1 MDHEN, CDR2 SYDVKM. Unmatched junction bases numbered 4, after V lost 3 bases and J lost 1 base. CDR3 in DNA: TGTGCCAGCAGTTTCGCGGGGACAGGGTCCTACGAGCAGTACTTC. This sequence encodes CASSFAGTGSYEQYF. Full variable domain (missing parts from reference TRBV28 and TRBJ2-7): DVKVTQSSRYLVKRTGEKVFLECVQDMDHENMFWYRQDPGLGLRLIYFSYDVKMKEKGDIPEGYSVSREKKERFSLILESASTNQTSMYLCASSFAGTGSYEQYFGPGTRLTVT.

The chain carries TRBV15 and TRBJ2-7, with D perhaps being TRBD1 or TRBD2 (5 bases each). Trimming shortened V by 1 base and J by 1 base, and 8 bases separated the two germline ends. Germline V CDR1 and CDR2: LNHNV, YYDKDF (reference sequence). The CDR3 runs to 14 residues. CDR3 sequence (DNA): TGTGCCACCAGCAGAGGGGGGAGTTCCTACGAGCAGTACTTC. This gives the protein CATSRGGSSYEQYF. Full variable domain (remainder filled in from reference TRBV15 and TRBJ2-7): DAMVIQNPRYQVTQFGKPVTLSCSQTLNHNVMYWYQQKSSQAPKLLFHYYDKDFNNEADTPDNFQSRRPNTSFCFLDIRSPGLGDTAMYLCATSRGGSSYEQYFGPGTRLTVT.

This clone appeared a single time. The chain is built from TRBV6-8 and TRBJ1-5, with a weak D call TRBD1 (6 bases). V lost 7 bases and J 2 bases, leaving 27 bases between the germline ends. Germline lookup yields CDR1 MNHGY and CDR2 SAAAGT. The CDR3 loop spans 19 amino acids. This CDR3 is CASKGVELKGREGNQPQHF. DNA for the CDR3: TGTGCCAGCAAGGGGGTGGAGTTGAAAGGTCGGGAGGGCAATCAGCCCCAGCATTTT.

The V gene is TRBV4-3, the J gene TRBJ1-1; D may be TRBD1 (5 bases). The V gene lost 0 bases and the J gene lost 3 bases, with 23 bases spanning the gap. CDR3 length: 19 amino acids. Germline CDR1 and CDR2: LGHNA and YSLEER. This CDR3 is CASSQDRGLREGADTEAFF. In nucleotides, the CDR3 is TGCGCCAGCAGCCAAGATCGCGGGCTTAGGGAAGGGGCGGACACTGAAGCTTTCTTT.

The chain recombines TRBV6-5 with TRBJ2-1; 8 bases match TRBD1. The CDR3 runs to 14 residues. The germline V gene has CDR1 MNHEY and CDR2 SVGAGI. J lost 8 bases, V lost 2 bases, and 5 bases had no gene match. CDR3: CASSYETGADEQFF. CDR3 DNA sequence: TGTGCCAGCAGTTACGAGACAGGGGCTGATGAGCAGTTCTTC.

This chain connects TRBV7-8 to TRBJ1-4; possibly TRBD1 for D (5 bases). Per germline, CDR1 SGHVS and CDR2 FQNEAQ. This CDR3 has 18 amino acids. The V end was cut by 1 base, the J end by 0 bases, with 15 bases between. CDR3 nucleotides: TGTGCCAGCAGCTTAGTGGCAGGGAGACCAGCAACTAATGAAAAACTGTTTTTT. It translates to CASSLVAGRPATNEKLFF.

The rearrangement uses TRBV7-3 and TRBJ2-3; 7 nucleotides agree with TRBD2. This CDR3 is built from 16 residues. Trimming cost V 5 bases and J 6 bases; bases outside gene matches: 14. CDR1 is SGHTA and CDR2 is FQGTGA in the germline V gene. This CDR3 is CASSLGTTLGKDTQYF. In nucleotides, the CDR3 is TGTGCCAGCAGCCTCGGGACTACCTTGGGCAAGGATACGCAGTATTTT.

J is TRBJ1-4 and V is TRBV9; 10 bases agree with TRBD1. This CDR3 comprises 17 residues. Germline V gene lookup returns CDR1 SGDLS and CDR2 YYNGEE. V gave up 3 bases and J gave up 10 bases; unmatched junction bases: 15. CDR3 residues: CASSETTGTGEGGKLFF. In DNA, the CDR3 is TGTGCCAGCAGCGAAACCACCGGGACAGGGGAGGGAGGAAAACTGTTTTTT.

The chain uses TRBV27 and TRBJ1-2, with 8 positions matching TRBD1. Germline lookup yields CDR1 MNHEY and CDR2 SMNVEV (reference sequence). J lost 0 bases, V lost 3 bases, and 6 bases had no gene match. The CDR3 has 16 amino acids. CDR3 amino acids: CASSLSGGYANYGYTF. The CDR3 DNA sequence: TGTGCCAGCAGTTTGTCAGGGGGCTACGCTAACTATGGCTACACCTTC.

The chain joins TRBV28 to TRBJ1-3; 7 nucleotides line up with TRBD1. The length of the CDR3 is 15 residues. V lost 4 bases and J lost 1; bases outside the gene matches: 4. Germline assignment: CDR1 MDHEN and CDR2 SYDVKM. CDR3 sequence: CASSSDRVSGNTIYF. The DNA for the CDR3 is TGTGCCAGCAGTTCAGACAGGGTATCTGGAAACACCATATATTTT.

The rearrangement links TRBV19 to TRBJ2-3; 14 bases map to TRBD2. With V trimmed by 10 bases and J by 3 bases, 12 bases remained unmatched. This CDR3 comprises 17 residues. Germline V gene lookup returns CDR1 LNHDA and CDR2 SQIVND (reference sequence). The CDR3 loop reads CATSDGTSGGPTDTQYF. The CDR3 coding sequence is TGTGCCACGTCGGATGGGACTAGCGGGGGCCCAACAGATACGCAGTATTTT.

The chain links TRBV7-2 to TRBJ2-7; D might be TRBD2 (5 bases). Germline assignment: CDR1 SGHTA and CDR2 FQGNSA. V lost 5 bases and J lost 3, with 20 bases in between. This CDR3 has 16 residues. CDR3 in amino acids: CASSLTLEEGRYEQYF. CDR3 sequence (DNA): TGTGCCAGCAGCCTCACCTTAGAAGAGGGCCGCTACGAGCAGTACTTC.